What follows are 11 T cell receptor beta chains derived from one specimen sequenced in a study of PD-L1 blockade in urothelial cancer (dated by TCRdb to about 2017). Libraries were made using the immunoSEQ multiplex PCR assay. Held by TCRdb, this immuneACCESS table contains in-frame sequences only and omits some clones. Under half of the omission traces to an unresolved V gene where checked; the cause of the rest is unknown. This sample holds 85,000 to 100,000 clones; 90% were observed only once. The ten largest clones take up around a tenth of the sample. The sample here was PBMCs, taken around atezolizumab (anti-PD-L1) treatment. These receptors were collected from a man aged 55 to 70 with urothelial cancer.

The gene calls are TRBV7-3 and TRBJ1-1; 7 bases line up with TRBD1. After removal of 4 bases from V and 7 bases from J, the junction contained 6 bases not matched to a gene. The CDR3 runs to 13 residues. The germline V gene has CDR1 SGHTA and CDR2 FQGTGA. Here the CDR3 DNA reads TGTGCCAGCAGCTATACAGGGGAGCATGAAGCTTTCTTT. This translates into CASSYTGEHEAFF.

The chain uses TRBV2 and TRBJ2-1, with 7 positions matching TRBD2. V was clipped by 8 bases and J by 2 bases; unmatched bases: 12. CDR1 SNHLY and CDR2 FYNNEI come from the germline V gene. The CDR3 length is 16 residues. The CDR3 region is CASRTSSGGPYNEQFF. CDR3 coding DNA: TGTGCCAGCCGGACCTCTAGCGGAGGCCCCTACAATGAGCAGTTCTTC. Full variable domain (rest looked up from reference TRBV2 and TRBJ2-1): EPEVTQTPSHQVTQMGQEVILRCVPISNHLYFYWYRQILGQKVEFLVSFYNNEISEKSEIFDDQFSVERPDGSNFTLKIRSTKLEDSAMYFCASRTSSGGPYNEQFFGPGTRLTVL.

As to this clone: A read error may produce the germline difference seen at one junction end. The rearrangement uses TRBV7-6 and TRBJ2-5; tentative D call: TRBD2 (6 bases). CDR1 and CDR2 from the germline V gene are SGHVS and FNYEAQ. The CDR3 sequence is 13 residues long. CDR3 sequence (DNA): TGTGCCTGCAGCGGGCAAGTAGGCGAGACCCAGTACTTC. It is translated as CACSGQVGETQYF. Drawing the rest from reference TRBV7-6 and TRBJ2-5, the complete variable domain is GAGVSQSPRYKVTKRGQDVALRCDPISGHVSLYWYRQALGQGPEFLTYFNYEAQQDKSGLPNDRFSAERPEGSISTLTIQRTEQRDSAMYRCACSGQVGETQYFGPGTRLLVL.

The chain has TRBV4-2 and TRBJ2-3; D is uncertain. Between the trimmed V and J ends, which lost 4 bases and 0 bases, there was a span of 11 bases. The CDR3 loop spans 15 amino acids. Germline V gene data show CDR1 as LGHNA and CDR2 as YNFKEQ. In nucleotides, the CDR3 is TGTGCCAGCAGCCGTGATCGAGCTAGCACAGATACGCAGTATTTT. Amino acid sequence: CASSRDRASTDTQYF.

The chain recombines TRBV6-4 with TRBJ2-3; D is possibly TRBD1 (6 bases). The germline CDR1 and CDR2 sequences are MRHNA and SNTAGT. Trimming stripped 3 bases from V and 0 bases from J, with 22 bases between. This CDR3 comprises 19 residues. Here the CDR3 reads CASSEWQGFSTLSTDTQYF. In DNA, the CDR3 is TGTGCCAGCAGTGAATGGCAGGGGTTCTCAACCCTTAGCACAGATACGCAGTATTTT.

The chain recombines TRBV7-8 with TRBJ1-2, with 7 positions matching TRBD1. The germline CDR1 and CDR2 sequences are SGHVS and FQNEAQ. The CDR3 length is 12 residues. Germline trimming cut 9 bases from V and 2 bases from J; bases unmatched to any gene: 3. CDR3 protein: CASSRGNYGYTF. The DNA for the CDR3 is TGTGCCAGTTCCAGGGGGAACTATGGCTACACCTTC.

V is TRBV9 and J is TRBJ2-5; 8 bases are shared with TRBD2. Germline V gene sequence: CDR1 SGDLS, CDR2 YYNGEE. The CDR3 runs to 15 residues. V shed 3 bases and J 3 bases; nucleotides not matched to a gene: 7. The CDR3 sequence: CASSASGTREETQYF. The CDR3 DNA is TGTGCCAGCAGCGCATCCGGGACTAGAGAAGAGACCCAGTACTTC.

J is TRBJ2-7 and V is TRBV5-1, with 9 bases identical to TRBD2. CDR3 size: 14 residues. CDR1 and CDR2 from the germline V gene are SGHRS and YFSETQ. Unmatched junction bases numbered 2, after V lost 0 bases and J lost 4 bases. CDR3 in DNA: TGCGCCAGCAGCTTGGAGGGACTAGCTTACGAGCAGTACTTC. The encoded protein is CASSLEGLAYEQYF.

V gene TRBV6-5 combines with J gene TRBJ1-6, with D perhaps TRBD1 (6 bases). This CDR3 spans 15 amino acids. Trimming removed 6 bases at V and 8 bases at J, with 17 bases between. Per germline, CDR1 MNHEY and CDR2 SVGAGI. The CDR3 nucleotides are TGTGCCAGCAGCCCCCGGGGGGGGGCTTATTCACCCCTCCACTTT. This gives the protein CASSPRGGAYSPLHF.

The V call is TRBV5-1, the J call TRBJ2-1; 12 bases are shared with TRBD2. Germline CDR1 is SGHRS and CDR2 is YFSETQ. The CDR3 has 17 residues. V lost 3 bases, J lost 1 base, and 5 bases stayed unmatched. CDR3 loop: CASSSTSGGTSYNEQFF. The CDR3 coding sequence is TGCGCCAGCAGCTCCACTAGCGGGGGGACGTCCTACAATGAGCAGTTCTTC.

The chain couples TRBV5-4 to TRBJ1-1; D gene ambiguous. This CDR3 region has 12 residues. Trimming left V 2 bases short and J 3 bases short, with 5 bases between. The germline V gene encodes CDR1 SGHNT and CDR2 YYREEE (reference sequence). CDR3 region: CASSFPDTEAFF. CDR3 coding DNA: TGTGCCAGCAGCTTTCCGGACACTGAAGCTTTCTTT.